Shown below are 22 T cell receptor beta chains from a single sample sequenced in a study of cytomegalovirus exposure and HLA in healthy donors. The method was immunoSEQ multiplex PCR; TCRdb's version includes in-frame clones alone and lacks a portion of them. Found here are 200,000 to 250,000 clones, approximately 88% of them singletons; the top ten hold about 14%. The sequencing sample was made of PBMCs. These receptor sequences come from a woman in her 30s in good health and CMV-seropositive.

The genes are TRBV14 and TRBJ1-1; D is uncertain. CDR1 is SGHDN, CDR2 FVKESK, per germline. This CDR3 has 15 residues. V was shortened by 0 bases and J by 0 bases, with 8 bases between the two germline ends. The CDR3 is CASSQEALLNTEAFF. CDR3 in DNA: TGTGCCAGCAGCCAAGAAGCTCTCCTGAACACTGAAGCTTTCTTT.

The V call is TRBV4-1, the J call TRBJ2-7, with 12 bases aligning to TRBD2. V dropped 4 bases and J dropped 3; count of bases not matched to a gene: 7. The CDR3 covers 16 residues. CDR1 and CDR2 from the germline V gene are MGHRA and YSYEKL. The CDR3 coding sequence is TGCGCCAGCAGCCCGCTTCTAGCGGGAGGGCACTACGAGCAGTACTTC. It specifies CASSPLLAGGHYEQYF.

CDR3 nucleotide sequence: TGTGCCAGCAGTACGGAGGCGGCCGGGGAGCTGTTTTTT. Amino acids: CASSTEAAGELFF. V gene TRBV6-4 combines with J gene TRBJ2-2; possibly TRBD2 for D (5 bases). The CDR3 consists of 13 residues. CDR1 MRHNA and CDR2 SNTAGT come from the germline V gene. Trimming shortened V by 5 bases and J by 6 bases, and 10 bases separated the two germline ends.

The CDR3 here is CASSFPGGKRDSGANVLTF. CDR3 coding DNA: TGTGCCAGCAGCTTTCCAGGGGGTAAAAGGGACTCTGGGGCCAACGTCCTGACTTTC. The chain joins TRBV5-4 to TRBJ2-6; 7 positions match TRBD1. With V trimmed by 2 bases and J by 0 bases, 11 bases remained unmatched. The CDR3 spans 19 residues. Germline-derived CDR1 and CDR2 are SGHNT and YYREEE (reference sequence).

The rearrangement uses TRBV19 and TRBJ1-5; 7 bases are shared with TRBD1. The ends lost 6 bases at V and 3 bases at J; junction bases unmatched: 8. Germline assignment: CDR1 LNHDA and CDR2 SQIVND (reference sequence). This CDR3 spans 15 amino acids. DNA of the CDR3: TGTGCCAGTAGAGGACAGGACTCGACCAATCAGCCCCAGCATTTT. Its protein product is CASRGQDSTNQPQHF.

This clone was counted a few times. The J gene is TRBJ1-1, the V gene TRBV29-1, with TRBD1 as a possible D gene (5 bases). The CDR3 is 12 amino acids. The ends were cut back, 8 bases at V and 6 bases at J, with 16 bases in the middle. Per the germline V gene, CDR1 is SQVTM and CDR2 is ANQGSEA. CDR3: CSTTRGGSEAFF. The CDR3 coding sequence is TGCAGCACCACCCGTGGGGGGTCTGAAGCTTTCTTT.

The chain combines TRBV13 with TRBJ2-3, with a tentative D call TRBD2 (6 bases). V lost 5 bases and J lost 5, with 17 bases in between. The CDR3 has 15 residues. Germline-derived CDR1 and CDR2 are PRHDT and FYEKMQ (reference sequence). The CDR3: CASSENRRAQDTQYF. In DNA, the CDR3 is TGTGCCAGCAGCGAAAACCGGAGGGCCCAAGATACGCAGTATTTT.

This clone was counted only a few times. The rearrangement links TRBV5-1 to TRBJ1-4, with TRBD1 identical over 7 bases. CDR3 size: 14 residues. The germline CDR1 and CDR2 sequences are SGHRS and YFSETQ. The V segment lost 6 bases and the J segment 8 bases; nucleotides outside the gene matches: 10. The DNA for the CDR3 is TGCGCCAGCATGGAAATGACAGGGAGCGAAAAACTGTTTTTT. Its translation: CASMEMTGSEKLFF.

The chain is built from TRBV7-2 and TRBJ2-1, with a tentative D call TRBD1 (6 bases). The germline V gene encodes CDR1 SGHTA and CDR2 FQGNSA. The CDR3 spans 13 residues. The V end lost 1 base, the J end lost 9 bases, and 10 bases lay between the germline ends. The CDR3 nucleotides are TGTGCCAGCAGCTTAGACAGGGCCGGTGAGCAGTTCTTC. Translated, it gives CASSLDRAGEQFF.

The chain couples TRBV5-1 to TRBJ2-1; 10 bases match TRBD2. Germline V lookup: CDR1 SGHRS, CDR2 YFSETQ. The CDR3 is made up of 15 amino acids. V gave up 5 bases and J gave up 5 bases; unmatched junction bases: 7. The CDR3 sequence: CASSQTSGLDNEQFF. DNA for the CDR3: TGCGCCAGCAGTCAGACTAGCGGGCTAGACAATGAGCAGTTCTTC.

This clone was recorded only once. The J gene is TRBJ2-3, the V gene TRBV9; either TRBD1 or TRBD2 may fit D (5 bases each). There are 13 residues in the CDR3. The V gene's germline CDR1 is SGDLS and CDR2 YYNGEE. Trimming left V 5 bases short and J 8 bases short, with 15 bases between. The CDR3 bases are TGTGCCAGCAGTCTCCTAACTGGGGGTACGCAGTATTTT. It translates to CASSLLTGGTQYF. The full variable domain, its missing parts supplied by reference TRBV9 and TRBJ2-3, is DSGVTQTPKHLITATGQRVTLRCSPRSGDLSVYWYQQSLDQGLQFLIQYYNGEERAKGNILERFSAQQFPDLHSELNLSSLELGDSALYFCASSLLTGGTQYFGPGTRLTVL.

This chain links TRBV29-1 with TRBJ1-2, with 10 nucleotides matching TRBD1. J was trimmed by 8 bases and V by 7 bases; bases with no gene match: 13. Germline loops: CDR1 SQVTM, CDR2 ANQGSEA. The CDR3 runs to 14 residues. CDR3 region: CSGSAGTGDRGYTF. DNA of the CDR3: TGCAGCGGATCCGCCGGGACAGGGGACCGGGGCTACACCTTC.

Written as DNA, the CDR3 is TGTGCCAGTCAAAGGAGCTACAATGAGCAGTTCTTC. Protein product: CASQRSYNEQFF. The chain carries TRBV11-3 and TRBJ2-1; no clear D gene. V gave up 9 bases and J gave up 3 bases, with 9 bases separating them. This CDR3 comprises 12 residues. Germline assignment: CDR1 SGHNT and CDR2 YENEEA.

The chain has TRBV20-1 and TRBJ1-3; D remains ambiguous. The germline CDR1 and CDR2 sequences are DFQATT and SNEGSKA (reference sequence). Trimming took off 6 bases at V and 7 bases at J, with 10 bases between the two ends. The CDR3 runs 11 residues. For the CDR3, the DNA is TGCAGTGCCCTCCCCACCAACACCATATATTTT. This codes for CSALPTNTIYF.

The chain combines TRBV6-6 with TRBJ1-2; D not resolved. The CDR3 has 12 residues. Trimming took 5 bases from V and 6 from J, leaving 10 bases between them. In germline, CDR1 is MNHNY, CDR2 SVGAGI (reference sequence). The CDR3 loop is CASSHTRDGYTF. CDR3 nucleotide sequence: TGTGCCAGCAGTCATACAAGGGATGGCTACACCTTC.

The J gene is TRBJ2-1, the V gene TRBV7-9; TRBD1 aligns across 11 bases. Looked up from germline, CDR1 is SEHNR and CDR2 is FQNEAQ (reference sequence). This CDR3 contains 13 residues. CDR3 in DNA: TGTGCATTGGGACAGGGGGTCTACAATGAGCAGTTCTTC. It encodes CALGQGVYNEQFF.

This clone appeared a single time. J is TRBJ1-1 and V is TRBV11-2; D gene uncertain. CDR1 and CDR2 from the germline V gene are SGHAT and FQNNGV. With 5 bases removed from V and 1 base from J, the gap between germline ends came to 8 bases. This CDR3 has 13 amino acids. The CDR3 protein is CASSGRKNTEAFF. The CDR3, as DNA: TGTGCCAGCAGCGGGCGAAAGAACACTGAAGCTTTCTTT.

The chain couples TRBV30 to TRBJ2-5; D not certain. V lost 2 bases, J lost 5 bases, and 18 bases lay in between. The germline V gene has CDR1 GTSNPN and CDR2 SVGIG (reference sequence). There are 15 residues in the CDR3. CDR3 in amino acids: CAWSSGLLEGETQYF. The CDR3 DNA sequence: TGTGCCTGGAGTTCCGGCCTCCTCGAAGGGGAGACCCAGTACTTC.

The rearrangement uses TRBV18 and TRBJ1-5, with D maybe TRBD1 (5 bases). The CDR3 is 14 residues long. V was pared by 3 bases and J by 6 bases, with 12 bases between. CDR1 is KGHSH and CDR2 is LQKENI in the germline V gene. As DNA, the CDR3 is TGTGCCAGCTCACCCGACAGTAACTTTCAGCCCCAGCATTTT. Its protein product is CASSPDSNFQPQHF.

V gene TRBV4-1 combines with J gene TRBJ2-1; tentatively, D is TRBD1 or TRBD2 (5 bases each). Between the trimmed V and J ends, which lost 4 bases and 6 bases, there was a span of 13 bases. The CDR3 is 14 residues long. Germline-derived CDR1 and CDR2 are MGHRA and YSYEKL. This CDR3 reads CASSLSGTANEQFF. CDR3 DNA: TGCGCCAGCAGCCTATCCGGGACGGCCAATGAGCAGTTCTTC.

The chain has TRBV5-1 and TRBJ2-7; D is undetermined. Germline CDR1 reads SGHRS; CDR2 reads YFSETQ. Deletions cut 0 bases from V and 4 bases from J, with 8 bases between. This CDR3 region has 13 residues. The DNA of the CDR3 is TGCGCCAGCAGCTTGGAGCTCAAGTACGAGCAGTACTTC. Its translation is CASSLELKYEQYF.

This chain joins TRBV11-2 and TRBJ2-7; D may correspond to TRBD1 or TRBD2 (5 bases each). The CDR3 extends over 14 amino acids. The germline V and J ends were trimmed by 3 bases and 3 bases, with 12 bases remaining between them. Germline V lookup: CDR1 SGHAT, CDR2 FQNNGV. CDR3 sequence reads: CASSFRRGLYEQYF. The CDR3 DNA reads as TGTGCCAGCAGCTTCCGACGGGGCCTCTACGAGCAGTACTTC.